The 26 T cell receptor beta chains presented below share a single source sample, sequenced in a study of blood T cell repertoires in COVID-19. Sequenced by immunoSEQ multiplex PCR; TCRdb stores in-frame clones only, minus some. The repertoire has 200,000 or so clones, about 90% of them found once; the top ten carry 1.9%. Sample: peripheral blood. All receptors derive from a man in his forties with active or convalescent COVID-19.

This chain joins TRBV5-1 and TRBJ1-2; 7 bases are shared with TRBD1. Germline CDR1 and CDR2: SGHRS and YFSETQ. The CDR3 is made up of 12 amino acids. V dropped 3 bases and J dropped 6; count of bases not matched to a gene: 2. CDR3 coding DNA: TGCGCCAGCAGCTATCAGGGGGATGGCTACACCTTC. It encodes CASSYQGDGYTF.

This rearrangement joins TRBV27 to TRBJ1-6; 10 bases match TRBD1. Unmatched junction bases numbered 8, after V lost 4 bases and J lost 8 bases. The CDR3 is made up of 16 amino acids. Germline assignment: CDR1 MNHEY and CDR2 SMNVEV (reference sequence). CDR3 DNA sequence: TGTGCCAGCAGTTCTTATGCGGGACAGGGGTATTCACCCCTCCACTTT. It translates to CASSSYAGQGYSPLHF.

The V gene is TRBV2, the J gene TRBJ2-7; 7 nucleotides align to TRBD1. The CDR3 has 15 residues. Germline V gene sequence: CDR1 SNHLY, CDR2 FYNNEI. Unmatched junction bases numbered 6, after V lost 2 bases and J lost 2 bases. The CDR3, as DNA: TGTGCCAGCAGTGAATCTCCGGGACAGACCTACGAGCAGTACTTC. Translated, it gives CASSESPGQTYEQYF.

The chain links TRBV6-5 to TRBJ2-7; D not certain. The CDR3 runs 13 residues. Germline loops: CDR1 MNHEY, CDR2 SVGAGI. Trimming shortened V by 5 bases and J by 7 bases, and 15 bases separated the two germline ends. In DNA, the CDR3 is TGTGCCAGCAGTAGGATACAGCTTCCTGAGCAGTACTTC. Translation gives CASSRIQLPEQYF.

This chain connects TRBV28 to TRBJ1-4; D is perhaps TRBD1 (5 bases). Trimming pared 10 bases from V and 1 base from J, leaving 13 bases between. The length of the CDR3 is 14 residues. CDR1 is MDHEN, CDR2 SYDVKM, per germline. The CDR3: CATSDGGTNEKLFF. CDR3 coding DNA: TGTGCCACCTCCGACGGGGGAACTAATGAAAAACTGTTTTTT.

This chain links TRBV7-8 with TRBJ1-4; no clear D gene. CDR1 and CDR2 (germline): SGHVS, FQNEAQ. This CDR3 is 12 amino acids long. Deletions cut 8 bases from V and 4 bases from J, with 8 bases between. The CDR3 nucleotides are TGTGCCAGCGGCAGGCTTAATGAAAAACTGTTTTTT. It is translated as CASGRLNEKLFF.

The chain joins TRBV11-1 to TRBJ1-4; D is unclear. This CDR3 is 16 amino acids long. Looked up from germline, CDR1 is SGHAT and CDR2 is FQDESV (reference sequence). Trimming took off 4 bases at V and 4 bases at J, with 16 bases between the two ends. The CDR3 spells CASSSRLGDSNEKLFF. The CDR3 DNA reads TGTGCCAGCAGCTCGCGCTTGGGAGATAGTAATGAAAAACTGTTTTTT.

The genes are TRBV6-5 and TRBJ1-2; D gene ambiguous. The CDR3 length is 15 residues. V lost 1 base and J lost 0, with 9 bases in between. Germline loops: CDR1 MNHEY, CDR2 SVGAGI. CDR3 protein: CASSYLQMTNYGYTF. In DNA, the CDR3 is TGTGCCAGCAGTTACTTACAGATGACTAACTATGGCTACACCTTC.

The chain has TRBV2 and TRBJ2-3; D not certain. The V end was cut by 6 bases, the J end by 2 bases, with 12 bases between. This CDR3 comprises 14 residues. Germline lookup yields CDR1 SNHLY and CDR2 FYNNEI. CDR3 amino acids: CASSLLIPTDTQYF. CDR3 sequence (DNA): TGTGCCAGCAGCCTTCTTATCCCCACAGATACGCAGTATTTT. The whole variable domain, remainder taken from reference TRBV2 and TRBJ2-3, is EPEVTQTPSHQVTQMGQEVILRCVPISNHLYFYWYRQILGQKVEFLVSFYNNEISEKSEIFDDQFSVERPDGSNFTLKIRSTKLEDSAMYFCASSLLIPTDTQYFGPGTRLTVL.

The chain recombines TRBV27 with TRBJ2-7; 12 nucleotides match TRBD2. Losses at the gene ends were 4 bases for V and 1 base for J; bases not matched to a gene: 2. The germline V gene encodes CDR1 MNHEY and CDR2 SMNVEV (reference sequence). The CDR3 is 15 amino acids. The CDR3 here is CASSYTSGRSYEQYF. The CDR3 region has the DNA TGTGCCAGCAGTTATACTAGCGGGAGGTCCTACGAGCAGTACTTC.

This sequence joins TRBV5-6 and TRBJ1-5; TRBD1 matches at 7 bases. This CDR3 is 15 amino acids long. Losses at the gene ends were 3 bases for V and 7 bases for J; bases not matched to a gene: 10. Looked up from germline, CDR1 is SGHDT and CDR2 is YYEEEE. The CDR3 sequence: CASSYWAGGRQPQHF. Written as DNA, the CDR3 is TGTGCCAGCAGCTATTGGGCAGGGGGGAGACAGCCCCAGCATTTT.

V and J are TRBV28 and TRBJ1-1; tentative D call: TRBD1 (5 bases). This CDR3 region has 15 residues. V lost 1 base, J lost 4 bases, and 13 bases lay in between. Germline CDR1 is MDHEN and CDR2 is SYDVKM. In DNA form, the CDR3 reads TGTGCCAGCAGTTTATTGGGGGGGTTGGGCACTGAAGCTTTCTTT. Amino acids: CASSLLGGLGTEAFF. Looking up the rest from reference TRBV28 and TRBJ1-1 gives the full variable domain: DVKVTQSSRYLVKRTGEKVFLECVQDMDHENMFWYRQDPGLGLRLIYFSYDVKMKEKGDIPEGYSVSREKKERFSLILESASTNQTSMYLCASSLLGGLGTEAFFGQGTRLTVV.

The genes are TRBV9 and TRBJ2-3; maybe TRBD1 (6 bases). V gave up 4 bases and J gave up 5 bases, with 14 bases separating them. Germline CDR1 SGDLS, CDR2 YYNGEE. This CDR3 comprises 14 residues. The CDR3 is CASSPSGAGDTQYF. DNA of the CDR3: TGTGCCAGCAGCCCCTCAGGGGCGGGAGATACGCAGTATTTT.

This clone was counted once. This chain connects TRBV7-8 to TRBJ1-1; 7 nucleotides align to TRBD1. The CDR3 covers 14 residues. The germline V gene encodes CDR1 SGHVS and CDR2 FQNEAQ. V lost 3 bases and J lost 4; bases outside the gene matches: 5. Here the CDR3 reads CASSFRGRPTEAFF. CDR3 nucleotides: TGTGCCAGCAGCTTTAGGGGGCGCCCCACTGAAGCTTTCTTT.

The chain joins TRBV4-1 to TRBJ2-1; 8 nucleotides line up with TRBD2. The CDR3 spans 17 residues. The ends lost 0 bases at V and 6 bases at J; junction bases unmatched: 10. The germline CDR1 and CDR2 sequences are MGHRA and YSYEKL. Here the CDR3 DNA reads TGCGCCAGCAGCCAAGAGGGGACTAGGCGGGAGGTCAATGAGCAGTTCTTC. Translation gives CASSQEGTRREVNEQFF.

This rearrangement joins TRBV5-1 to TRBJ2-7, with TRBD2 matching 9 bases. The CDR3 is 14 residues long. CDR1 is SGHRS and CDR2 is YFSETQ in the germline V gene. The V and J ends lost 0 bases and 6 bases, in that order; junction bases with no gene match: 4. CDR3 in DNA: TGCGCCAGCAGCTTGGTAGCGGGAGAGGGCGAGCAGTACTTC. Residues: CASSLVAGEGEQYF.

The V call is TRBV20-1, the J call TRBJ1-5, with D perhaps matching TRBD1 (5 bases). Germline V gives CDR1 DFQATT, CDR2 SNEGSKA (reference sequence). Trimming pared 6 bases from V and 11 bases from J, leaving 14 bases between. The CDR3 has 11 residues. This CDR3 is CSAPGDSAQHF. The CDR3, as DNA: TGCAGTGCCCCCGGGGACTCAGCCCAGCATTTT.

The J gene is TRBJ1-2, the V gene TRBV30; D uncertain. CDR1 is GTSNPN and CDR2 is SVGIG in the germline V gene (reference sequence). This CDR3 spans 13 amino acids. Trimming took 0 bases from V and 7 from J, leaving 12 bases between them. The chain's CDR3 is CAWSVAGFFGYTF. The CDR3 nucleotides read TGTGCCTGGAGTGTTGCCGGGTTCTTTGGCTACACCTTC.

The chain joins TRBV6-2 or TRBV6-3 to TRBJ2-3; 10 bases fit TRBD2. The germline CDR1 and CDR2 sequences are MNHEY and SVGEGT. This CDR3 is built from 16 residues. The junction had 9 bases not matched to a gene; V was cut back by 4 bases and J by 5 bases. This chain's CDR3 is CASSWQRGGRGDTQYF. CDR3 nucleotides: TGTGCCAGCAGTTGGCAGCGGGGGGGCCGTGGAGATACGCAGTATTTT.

The chain joins TRBV9 to TRBJ2-3; D may be TRBD2 (6 bases). Germline V gene data show CDR1 as SGDLS and CDR2 as YYNGEE. Trimming took off 1 base at V and 1 base at J, with 13 bases between the two ends. The CDR3 has 16 residues. In nucleotides, the CDR3 is TGTGCCAGCAGCGTAATGGGAGGACCAGGCACAGATACGCAGTATTTT. It codes for CASSVMGGPGTDTQYF.

CDR3 DNA sequence: TGTGCCAGCAGTTTAACGCAGTCCTACGAGCAGTACTTC. The encoded protein is CASSLTQSYEQYF. J is TRBJ2-7 and V is TRBV27; D is unresolved. Deletions cut 2 bases from V and 1 base from J, with 6 bases between. CDR1 and CDR2 from the germline V gene are MNHEY and SMNVEV (reference sequence). The CDR3 length is 13 residues.

The chain is built from TRBV6-5 and TRBJ1-1; D is uncertain. The V end lost 2 bases, the J end lost 3 bases, and 7 bases lay between the germline ends. CDR3 length: 13 residues. From germline, CDR1 is MNHEY and CDR2 SVGAGI. Here the CDR3 DNA reads TGTGCCAGCAGTTACGCGCAGGACACTGAAGCTTTCTTT. Encoded protein: CASSYAQDTEAFF.

The chain carries TRBV6-5 and TRBJ1-3, with a tentative D call TRBD1 (6 bases). CDR1 is MNHEY, CDR2 SVGAGI, per germline. V lost 6 bases and J 0 bases, leaving 12 bases between the germline ends. This CDR3 contains 15 residues. CDR3 region: CASSRRQDSGNTIYF. Here the CDR3 DNA reads TGTGCCAGCAGCCGAAGACAGGACTCTGGAAACACCATATATTTT.

The table lists this clone with a count of one. The chain uses TRBV19 and TRBJ1-2; tentatively, D is TRBD1 (6 bases). Germline-derived CDR1 and CDR2 are LNHDA and SQIVND (reference sequence). The CDR3 runs 15 residues. Trimming took 3 bases from V and 3 from J, leaving 14 bases between them. In DNA form, the CDR3 reads TGTGCCAGTAGTATCCAAGGGGGTTCAGACTATGGCTACACCTTC. It yields the protein CASSIQGGSDYGYTF.

The chain joins TRBV3-1 (or the pseudogene TRBV3-2) to TRBJ2-7, with D perhaps TRBD2 (6 bases). The CDR3 is 14 residues long. Germline loops: CDR1 LGHDT, CDR2 YNNKEL (reference sequence). The V and J ends lost 3 bases and 1 base respectively, with 10 bases between them. The CDR3 region is CASSQTRQSYEQYF. CDR3 in DNA: TGTGCCAGCAGCCAGACTAGACAGTCCTACGAGCAGTACTTC.

V is TRBV27 and J is TRBJ1-4; D is unclear. The CDR3 spans 14 residues. Germline CDR1 and CDR2: MNHEY and SMNVEV (reference sequence). With 2 bases removed from V and 5 bases from J, the gap between germline ends came to 9 bases. CDR3 nucleotides: TGTGCCAGCAGTTTAGTCGGGATAAATGAAAAACTGTTTTTT. Protein sequence: CASSLVGINEKLFF.